The 13 T cell receptor beta chains presented below share a single source sample, sequenced in a study of shared clonotypes between healthy human individuals. Produced via immunoSEQ multiplex PCR; TCRdb's table is partial and in-frame only. The repertoire consists of fewer than 1.8 million clones, with approximately 98.5% occurring once and the leading ten covering roughly 0.36%. The specimen sequenced was naive CD4+ T cells sorted from blood. The subset is: CD45RA+ positively selected. Receptor source: a man between 25 and 39 years old in good health.

The V gene is TRBV6-5, the J gene TRBJ2-2, with a weak D call TRBD1 (5 bases). V lost 6 bases to trimming and J lost 4 bases, with 12 bases between them. There are 14 residues in the CDR3. The germline CDR1 and CDR2 sequences are MNHEY and SVGAGI. CDR3 in DNA: TGTGCCAGCAGACCAACAGGAAGCACCGGGGAGCTGTTTTTT. Translation: CASRPTGSTGELFF.

The V call is TRBV2, the J call TRBJ1-5; possibly TRBD1 for D (6 bases). The V gene's germline CDR1 is SNHLY and CDR2 FYNNEI. V was cut by 1 base and J by 0 bases, with 13 bases left in between. The CDR3 contains 17 residues. The CDR3 reads CASSEVRGARSNQPQHF. The CDR3 nucleotides are TGTGCCAGCAGTGAAGTAAGGGGGGCCCGTAGCAATCAGCCCCAGCATTTT.

Here the CDR3 DNA reads TGTGCCAGCAGCTTAGCGAATCCCATGGGGAGGGGCCGCTCCTACGAGCAGTACTTC. Protein product: CASSLANPMGRGRSYEQYF. The chain has TRBV7-8 and TRBJ2-7, with 7 bases lining up with TRBD2. V lost 0 bases and J lost 0; bases outside the gene matches: 14. The CDR3 loop spans 19 amino acids. Germline loops: CDR1 SGHVS, CDR2 FQNEAQ.

V usage is TRBV29-1 and J usage is TRBJ2-5; tentatively, D is TRBD1 (6 bases). The ends were cut back, 7 bases at V and 5 bases at J, with 17 bases in the middle. The CDR3 length is 13 residues. Germline assignment: CDR1 SQVTM and CDR2 ANQGSEA. In DNA form, the CDR3 reads TGCAGCGGAGGAAGGTGGGGGCAGGAGACCCAGTACTTC. Residues: CSGGRWGQETQYF. The complete variable domain, with remaining parts taken from reference TRBV29-1 and TRBJ2-5, reads SAVISQKPSRDICQRGTSLTIQCQVDSQVTMMFWYRQQPGQSLTLIATANQGSEATYESGFVIDKFPISRPNLTFSTLTVSNMSPEDSSIYLCSGGRWGQETQYFGPGTRLLVL.

The chain combines TRBV5-1 with TRBJ2-7; the match to TRBD2 covers 8 bases. This CDR3 contains 15 residues. CDR1 and CDR2 (germline): SGHRS, YFSETQ. V gave up 2 bases and J gave up 6 bases; unmatched junction bases: 10. The CDR3 sequence is CASSFIAGTVSEQYF. CDR3 in DNA: TGCGCCAGCAGCTTTATAGCGGGGACGGTTAGCGAGCAGTACTTC.

The V gene is TRBV18, the J gene TRBJ1-5; 7 bases are a match to TRBD1. The V gene's germline CDR1 is KGHSH and CDR2 LQKENI. Losses at the gene ends were 3 bases for V and 6 bases for J; bases not matched to a gene: 5. The CDR3 extends over 14 amino acids. In DNA, the CDR3 is TGTGCCAGCTCACCGACAGGGTCCACTCAGCCCCAGCATTTT. Its protein product is CASSPTGSTQPQHF.

The V call is TRBV2, the J call TRBJ1-1; 7 bases match TRBD1. The V and J ends lost 6 bases and 11 bases, in that order; junction bases with no gene match: 12. Germline assignment: CDR1 SNHLY and CDR2 FYNNEI. The CDR3 contains 13 residues. The CDR3: CASRQDSQGPAFF. The DNA for the CDR3 is TGTGCCAGCAGGCAAGATTCACAGGGGCCGGCTTTCTTT.

V is TRBV6-5 and J is TRBJ2-7, with 8 bases that match TRBD1. V lost 4 bases and J lost 3; bases outside the gene matches: 11. CDR1 and CDR2 (germline): MNHEY, SVGAGI. The CDR3 length is 16 residues. The DNA for the CDR3 is TGTGCCAGCAGTTCCGTCGGACAGGGAAGGCGCTACGAGCAGTACTTC. This translates into CASSSVGQGRRYEQYF.

V gene TRBV18 combines with J gene TRBJ2-1; weak D call: TRBD1 (5 bases). Germline V gene sequence: CDR1 KGHSH, CDR2 LQKENI. The V end was cut by 5 bases, the J end by 5 bases, with 13 bases between. The CDR3 has 14 residues. CDR3 sequence (DNA): TGTGCCAGCTCATTGGACATTGTGGACAATGAGCAGTTCTTC. It encodes CASSLDIVDNEQFF.

With regard to this clone: Other DNA variants within this sample encode the same CDR3. For the CDR3, the DNA is TGCAGCGTTGGGTTCAGGGGGACCGGGGAGCTGTTTTTT. This sequence encodes CSVGFRGTGELFF. The V call is TRBV29-1, the J call TRBJ2-2; 7 bases line up with TRBD1. CDR1 is SQVTM and CDR2 is ANQGSEA in the germline V gene. The CDR3 sequence is 13 residues long. The junction had 4 bases not matched to a gene; V was cut back by 4 bases and J by 5 bases.

V and J are TRBV7-2 and TRBJ2-4, with 12 bases aligning to TRBD2. The germline CDR1 and CDR2 sequences are SGHTA and FQGNSA. With V trimmed by 5 bases and J by 9 bases, 8 bases remained unmatched. The CDR3 is 15 residues long. The CDR3 sequence is CASSPLLAGGSIQYF. DNA for the CDR3: TGTGCCAGCAGCCCGTTACTAGCGGGAGGAAGCATTCAGTACTTC.

This clone was found once. This chain links TRBV5-1 with TRBJ2-7, with a possible D match to TRBD1 (6 bases). The CDR3 length is 15 residues. The V end lost 4 bases, the J end lost 6 bases, and 20 bases lay between the germline ends. Germline CDR1 SGHRS, CDR2 YFSETQ. Here the CDR3 reads CASSLTGQILGEQYF. The CDR3 DNA reads TGCGCCAGCAGCCTCACCGGACAGATCCTTGGCGAGCAGTACTTC.

The chain is built from TRBV19 and TRBJ1-4, with 9 bases that match TRBD1. J lost 7 bases, V lost 4 bases, and 10 bases had no gene match. The CDR3 loop spans 16 amino acids. Germline assignment: CDR1 LNHDA and CDR2 SQIVND (reference sequence). The CDR3 here is CASSTSPTGGAEKLFF. The CDR3 DNA follows: TGTGCCAGTAGTACCTCTCCGACAGGGGGGGCTGAAAAACTGTTTTTT.